What follows describes a single T cell receptor (beta chain). This sample is part of a study of blood T cell repertoires in COVID-19. Looking at the study overall: Recovered Cohort 3 donors showed two negative PCRs, clearance, or symptom resolution.

How the authors handled the data: Amplifying reference gene primers gave estimates of nucleated cell counts. Assay: immunoSEQ multiplex PCR; the TCRdb copy retains only in-frame clones and omits some. V and J calls and clone size follow that table, whereas D and trimming were derived from the DNA. Among 350,000 to 450,000 clones listed, around 87% were seen once. Between the trimmed V and J ends, which lost 0 bases and 8 bases, there was a span of 7 bases. There are 13 residues in the CDR3. CDR1 is SGHTA and CDR2 is FQGTGA in the germline V gene. In terms of age and location, participants ranged from about 18 to 95 years and lived in about 25 US areas.

The sample consisted of PBMCs or T cells enriched from blood (not recorded which). The V gene is TRBV7-3, the J gene TRBJ1-4, with D perhaps TRBD1 (5 bases). The TCR originated in a middle-aged man in a cohort exposed to, infected with or recovered from COVID-19 (not recorded which). Here the CDR3 reads CASSLTGGEKLFF. The CDR3 bases are TGTGCCAGCAGCTTAACCGGGGGGGAAAAACTGTTTTTT. The variable domain in full, completed from reference TRBV7-3 and TRBJ1-4, reads GAGVSQTPSNKVTEKGKYVELRCDPISGHTALYWYRQSLGQGPEFLIYFQGTGAADDSGLPNDRFFAVRPEGSVSTLKIQRTERGDSAVYLCASSLTGGEKLFFGSGTQLSVL.